This entry describes one T cell receptor (beta chain). Its cognate antigen has yet to be identified. One end of the junction is discordant with germline, which a read error may explain. The record originates from a study of CD8 T cells in Susac syndrome (dated by TCRdb to the late 2010s). Broadly, across the study: Repertoire sequencing was used to test whether CD8+ T cell activation and differentiation in Susac syndrome was antigen driven.

From its cysteine to its phenylalanine, the CDR3 spans 13 amino acids. The only DNA kept is the CDR3, 39 bases in frame from the first base. The CDR1 and CDR2 encoded by the germline V gene (reference sequence) are MNHNY and SVGAGI. High-throughput TCR beta sequencing profiled peripheral blood CD8+ and CD4+ T cells from healthy donors, Susac syndrome patients and multiple sclerosis patients. Healthy donors were age- and sex-matched controls. CD8+ TEMRA cells were enriched by FACS, while bulk CD8+ and CD4+ T cells were purified by magnetic negative isolation. Blood was collected in EDTA tubes and processed within 24 hours, with PBMCs isolated through density gradient centrifugation. PBMCs destined for TCR sequencing were cryopreserved in liquid nitrogen and later thawed in a 37 °C water bath. Purity of sorted or isolated CD4+, CD8+ and CD8+ TEMRA cells was at least 90%. The paper as a whole reports these results and caveats: The study acknowledged that relatively few individuals were included in the TCR sequencing and HLA analysis.

RNA was extracted with the RNeasy kit and 0.5 to 1 ug was reverse transcribed using random hexamers. The immunoSEQ multiplex PCR assay, covering 54 Vbeta and 13 Jbeta segments, was used to amplify TCR beta CDR3 regions. To correct PCR amplification bias, a synthetic template baseline was used for both primer optimization and computational correction. In the original analysis: Reads were assigned to V, D and J genes according to IMGT and analyzed in immunoSEQ Analyzer, with only productive sequences retained. To calculate clonality, Shannon entropy was normalized by log2 of the number of productive unique sequences and then subtracted from one. Public and private clones were assessed among the 100 most prevalent clones of each patient and control. Clones were defined as Susac-specific if absent from the healthy and MS cohorts, from around 1,000 published viral clones and from other ImmuneACCESS disease sequences. TCRdb reprocessed the public reads (quality trimming at Q25 with fastp, clone calling with MiXCR) and kept in-frame beta chains. For every CDR3 protein sequence, its rows merge into one entry that carries the most common genes and DNA. The V and J calls reflect TCRdb's pipeline rather than the authors' work. The sample table shows under 200,000 distinct CDR3 sequences, and roughly 92% are seen once. 0.1% to 0.12% of the sample comes from the top ten.

The origin of this receptor is a human donor in good health. The sample taken for sequencing was CD4+ T cells from PBMCs. The rearrangement joined TRBV6-6 to TRBJ1-5; too little of a D gene remains to name it. The DNA sequence is TGTGCCAGCAGTCCCATGAGCAATCAGCCCCAGCTTTTT. This is translated as CASSPMSNQPQLF.